The clone carrying this TCR beta chain has a handful of counts. This CDR3 has 14 residues. Trimming took 1 base from V and 3 from J, leaving 10 bases between them. These data belong to a study of T-cell reconstitution after alpha-beta-depleted transplantation in children. Unique molecular identifiers were built into the TCRbeta library. TCRdb used MiXCR to reprocess the PCR reads, holding one entry per CDR3 protein. The table records about 610,000 distinct CDR3 sequences, over 9.5% of them present only once. The clonotype comes from a human donor who donated a stem cell graft to a child with acute myeloid leukemia. The source was PBMCs from the stem cell graft donor, collected from the stem cell graft. V gene TRBV12-3 or TRBV12-4 combines with J gene TRBJ2-7; a weak D match, TRBD2 (5 bases). The CDR3 loop reads CASSLGGAHYEQYF. The CDR3 DNA follows: TGTGCCAGCAGTTTAGGGGGAGCGCACTACGAGCAGTACTTC.